Here is one TCR beta chain with its context. The germline V gene encodes CDR1 SGHTA and CDR2 FQGNSA. The CDR3 length is 16 residues. V was cut by 5 bases and J by 5 bases, with 18 bases left in between. The assay was immunoSEQ multiplex PCR, and TCRdb's table has in-frame clones only and misses some. The table records a few million clones, over 85% of them present only once. The sample is drawn from a study of shared clonotypes between healthy human individuals. The clonotype originates from a man aged 18 to 29 in good health. This chain links TRBV7-2 with TRBJ2-2, with a tentative D call TRBD1 (6 bases). Sequencing used naive CD4+ T cells sorted from blood. Noted subset: CD45RA+ positively selected. The CDR3 sequence: CASSPRVRQGTGELFF. The CDR3 coding sequence is TGTGCCAGCAGCCCCCGTGTCCGGCAGGGGACCGGGGAGCTGTTTTTT. Full variable domain (remainder filled in from reference TRBV7-2 and TRBJ2-2): GAGVSQSPSNKVTEKGKDVELRCDPISGHTALYWYRQSLGQGLEFLIYFQGNSAPDKSGLPSDRFSAERTGGSVSTLTIQRTQQEDSAVYLCASSPRVRQGTGELFFGEGSRLTVL.